This TCR beta chain was found in a study of patients and donors after allogeneic stem cell transplantation. One entry per CDR3 protein results from TCRdb running MiXCR on the RT-PCR reads. Of about 960,000 distinct CDR3 sequences in the sample, over 15% are singletons; the top ten hold 6%. CDR3 length: 12 amino acids. CDR1 and CDR2 from the germline V gene are DFQATT and SNEGSKA (reference sequence). V was pared by 1 base and J by 5 bases, with 8 bases between. This clonotype was counted a few times. The sequenced sample consisted of blood, either unsorted or a sorted T cell fraction (not recorded which). The sequence was collected from a human donor who was either an allogeneic HSCT recipient or a stem cell or donor lymphocyte infusion donor (not recorded which). It is not recorded whose cells these are; they may come from a transplant donor. V and J are TRBV20-1 and TRBJ1-2; no firm D call. The CDR3 region is CSARVESYGYTF. CDR3 bases: TGCAGTGCTAGAGTCGAGAGTTATGGCTACACCTTC.